This T cell receptor (beta chain) appears in the sequencing data of a study of neurological immune-mediated disorders. The wider study: In a group of some 35 multiple sclerosis patients, roughly 31 had the relapsing-remitting type and 3 had the secondary progressive type.

This clonotype has only a few counts. TCRdb used MiXCR to reprocess the 5' RACE reads, holding one entry per CDR3 protein. The sample records approximately 70,000 distinct CDR3 sequences, 4.8% being singletons. The CDR3 has 16 amino acids. The V gene's germline CDR1 is DFQATT and CDR2 SNEGSKA (reference sequence). After removal of 0 bases from V and 3 bases from J, the junction contained 5 bases not matched to a gene. The sequenced sample was PBMCs. This receptor was obtained from a woman aged 70-85 years with multiple sclerosis. The chain combines TRBV20-1 with TRBJ2-3; 11 bases map to TRBD2. The CDR3 nucleotides are TGCAGTGCTAGAGATGGACTAGCGGGCCGGACAGATACGCAGTATTTT. Its translation is CSARDGLAGRTDTQYF.